The table lists the clone carrying this T cell receptor beta chain with many counts. No antigen is known for it. MiXCR, applied by TCRdb to the reads, yields one record per CDR3 protein. The sample includes 680,000 or so distinct CDR3 sequences, about 40% seen only once; the top ten take around 2.6%. The data derive from a study of T cell repertoires in cytomegalovirus infection. At the level of the study: Public signatures in TCR beta pointed to CMV infection and matching HLA type. Study-level findings and limits: HLA-C-restricted CMV-specific TCR beta clonotypes prevailed in the ex vivo response. Totalled public TCR beta family frequency picked out people who carried CMV plus the relevant HLA.

V shed 5 bases and J shed 3 bases, with 11 bases lying between them. The CDR3 loop spans 14 amino acids. Germline V CDR1 and CDR2: LNHDA, SQIVND (reference sequence). V and J are TRBV19 and TRBJ1-5, with D unresolved. Sequenced material: PBMCs. The TCR originated in a human donor in good health (CMV status not recorded). Some clones in this sample may be carry-over from other donors' samples. CDR3 loop: CASSSTNPNQPQHF. CDR3 DNA: TGTGCCAGTAGTTCCACAAACCCCAATCAGCCCCAGCATTTT.